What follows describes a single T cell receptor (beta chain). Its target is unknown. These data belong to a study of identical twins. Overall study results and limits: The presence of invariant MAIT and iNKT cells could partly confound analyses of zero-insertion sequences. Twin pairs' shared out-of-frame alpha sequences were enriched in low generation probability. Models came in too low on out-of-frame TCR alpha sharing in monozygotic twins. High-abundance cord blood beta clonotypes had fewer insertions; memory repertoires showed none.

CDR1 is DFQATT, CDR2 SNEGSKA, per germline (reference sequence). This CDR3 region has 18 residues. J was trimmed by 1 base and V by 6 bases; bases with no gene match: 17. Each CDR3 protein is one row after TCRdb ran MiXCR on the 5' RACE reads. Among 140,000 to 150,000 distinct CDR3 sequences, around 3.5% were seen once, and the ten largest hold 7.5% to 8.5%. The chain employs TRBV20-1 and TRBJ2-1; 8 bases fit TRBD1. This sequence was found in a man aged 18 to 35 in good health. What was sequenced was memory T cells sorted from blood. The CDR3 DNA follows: TGCAGTGCCAAGGGGCCGACACTAGGACAGGGTTCCTACAATGAGCAGTTCTTC. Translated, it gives CSAKGPTLGQGSYNEQFF.